A single T cell receptor (beta chain) is shown here with its context. One end of the junction is discordant with germline, which a read error may explain. The data originate from a study of shared clonotypes between healthy human individuals. The CDR3 length is 16 residues. Germline loops: CDR1 SSHAT, CDR2 FNYEAQ (reference sequence). As defined, naive CD8 cells were CD45RO-negative and positively selected for CCR7, with terminally differentiated effector memory CD45RA+ cells excluded. The assay was immunoSEQ multiplex PCR, and TCRdb's table has in-frame clones only and misses some. This table has over 2 million clones, about 95% appearing once.

The chain employs TRBV7-7 and TRBJ2-7; D possibly matches TRBD1 or TRBD2 (5 bases each). The sequence was collected from a man in his late teens or twenties in good health. Sequenced input: naive CD8+ T cells sorted from blood. CDR3 nucleotides: TGTGCTAGCAGCTTAGGGCCCGGGACGGATTCCTACGAGCAGTACTTC. Its translation is CASSLGPGTDSYEQYF. Supplemented by reference TRBV7-7 and TRBJ2-7, the full variable domain reads GAGVSQSPRYKVTKRGQDVTLRCDPISSHATLYWYQQALGQGPEFLTYFNYEAQPDKSGLPSDRFSAERPEGSISTLTIQRTEQRDSAMYRCASSLGPGTDSYEQYFGPGTRLTVT.